The 2 T cell receptor beta chains below all came from one sample that was sequenced in a study of beta chain features in type 1 diabetes. Expressed TCRB transcripts were sequenced, since all the RNA that had been isolated was reverse transcribed. TCRdb keeps only in-frame clones here, not all; method: immunoSEQ multiplex PCR. Counted here are 150,000 or so clones, 9.2% occurring once; the ten biggest clones make up roughly 0.74%. The sequencing input was central memory CD4+ T cells from blood. These receptors were collected from a man between 18 and 29 years old in good health.

A few counts support this clone. The chain couples TRBV15 to TRBJ1-1; a weak D match, TRBD1 (5 bases). This CDR3 has 14 amino acids. Germline assignment: CDR1 LNHNV and CDR2 YYDKDF (reference sequence). Trimming took 5 bases from V and 5 from J, leaving 15 bases between them. The CDR3 nucleotides read TGTGCCACCAGCCCCGGAGGGGTAAGGACTGAAGCTTTCTTT. Its translation is CATSPGGVRTEAFF. Combining the CDR3 with reference TRBV15 and TRBJ1-1 gives the whole variable domain DAMVIQNPRYQVTQFGKPVTLSCSQTLNHNVMYWYQQKSSQAPKLLFHYYDKDFNNEADTPDNFQSRRPNTSFCFLDIRSPGLGDTAMYLCATSPGGVRTEAFFGQGTRLTVV.

This clone appeared a few times. The chain employs TRBV30 and TRBJ1-5; D remains unclear. Germline V gene data show CDR1 as GTSNPN and CDR2 as SVGIG (reference sequence). This CDR3 spans 13 amino acids. Trimming cost V 2 bases and J 6 bases, with 11 bases left between them. CDR3 amino acids: CAWSISPGQPQHF. The CDR3 DNA reads as TGTGCCTGGAGTATAAGTCCCGGTCAGCCCCAGCATTTT.